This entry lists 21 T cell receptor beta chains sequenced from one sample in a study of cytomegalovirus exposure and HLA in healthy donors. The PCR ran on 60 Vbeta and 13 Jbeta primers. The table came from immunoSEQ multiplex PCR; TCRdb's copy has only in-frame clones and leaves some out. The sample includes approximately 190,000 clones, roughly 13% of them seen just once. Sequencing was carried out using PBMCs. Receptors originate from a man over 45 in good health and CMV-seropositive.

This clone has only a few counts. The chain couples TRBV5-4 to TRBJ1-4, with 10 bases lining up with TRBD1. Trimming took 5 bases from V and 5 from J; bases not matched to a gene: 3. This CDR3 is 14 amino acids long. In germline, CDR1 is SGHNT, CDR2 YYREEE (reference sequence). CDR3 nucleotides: TGTGCCAGCAGACAGACAGGGGGCAATGAAAAACTGTTTTTT. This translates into CASRQTGGNEKLFF.

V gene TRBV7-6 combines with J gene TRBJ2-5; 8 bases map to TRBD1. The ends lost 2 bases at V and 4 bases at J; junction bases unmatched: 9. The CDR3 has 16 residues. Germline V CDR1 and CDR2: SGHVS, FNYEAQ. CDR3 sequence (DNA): TGTGCCAGCAGCTTATATACCAGGGGGCTGATAGAGACCCAGTACTTC. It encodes CASSLYTRGLIETQYF.

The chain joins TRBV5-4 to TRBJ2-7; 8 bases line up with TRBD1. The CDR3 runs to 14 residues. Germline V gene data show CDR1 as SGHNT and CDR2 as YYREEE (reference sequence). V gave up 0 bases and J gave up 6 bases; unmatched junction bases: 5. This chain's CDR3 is CASSLEGTGPEQYV. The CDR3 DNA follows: TGTGCCAGCAGCTTGGAAGGGACAGGCCCCGAGCAGTACGTC.

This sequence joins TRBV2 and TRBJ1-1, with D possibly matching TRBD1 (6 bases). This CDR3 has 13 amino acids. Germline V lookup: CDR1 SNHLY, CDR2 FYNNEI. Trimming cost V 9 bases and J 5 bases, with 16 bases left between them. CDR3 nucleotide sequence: TGTGCCAGAGGACTGAGACAGGCTACTGAAGCTTTCTTT. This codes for CARGLRQATEAFF.

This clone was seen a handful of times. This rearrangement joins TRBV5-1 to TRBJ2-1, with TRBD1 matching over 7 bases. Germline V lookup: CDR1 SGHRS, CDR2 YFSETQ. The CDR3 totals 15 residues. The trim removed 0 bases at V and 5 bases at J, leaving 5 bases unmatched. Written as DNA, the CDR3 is TGCGCCAGCAGCTTGGTTGTAGGGGGCAACAATGAGCAGTTCTTC. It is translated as CASSLVVGGNNEQFF.

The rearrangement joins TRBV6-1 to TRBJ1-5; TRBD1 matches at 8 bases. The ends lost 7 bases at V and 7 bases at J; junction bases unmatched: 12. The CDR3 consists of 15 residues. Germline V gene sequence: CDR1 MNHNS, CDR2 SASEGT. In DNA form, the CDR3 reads TGTGCCAGCACCCCGGGCAGGGGGCCCCCCCAGCCCCAGCATTTT. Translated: CASTPGRGPPQPQHF.

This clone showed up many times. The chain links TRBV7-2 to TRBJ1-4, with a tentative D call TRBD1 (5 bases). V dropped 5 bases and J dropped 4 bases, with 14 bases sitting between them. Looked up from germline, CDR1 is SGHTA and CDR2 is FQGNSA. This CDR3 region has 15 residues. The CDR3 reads CASSRKRQINEKLFF. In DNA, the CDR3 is TGTGCCAGCAGCCGAAAGAGACAGATTAATGAAAAACTGTTTTTT. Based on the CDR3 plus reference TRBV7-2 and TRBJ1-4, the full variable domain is GAGVSQSPSNKVTEKGKDVELRCDPISGHTALYWYRQSLGQGLEFLIYFQGNSAPDKSGLPSDRFSAERTGGSVSTLTIQRTQQEDSAVYLCASSRKRQINEKLFFGSGTQLSVL.

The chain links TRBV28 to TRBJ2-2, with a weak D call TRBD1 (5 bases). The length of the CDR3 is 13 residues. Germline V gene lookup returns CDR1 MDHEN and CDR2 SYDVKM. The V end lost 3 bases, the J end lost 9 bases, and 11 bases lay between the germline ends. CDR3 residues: CASSFNNRRELFF. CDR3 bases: TGTGCCAGCAGTTTTAATAACAGGAGGGAGCTGTTTTTT.

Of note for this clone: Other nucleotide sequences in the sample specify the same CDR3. CDR3 in amino acids: CASSLDSNYGYTF. The DNA for the CDR3 is TGTGCCAGCAGCCTGGACAGTAACTATGGCTACACCTTC. The V and J genes are TRBV5-4 and TRBJ1-2, with a tentative D call TRBD1 (6 bases). Deletions cut 4 bases from V and 1 base from J, with 8 bases between. From germline, CDR1 is SGHNT and CDR2 YYREEE (reference sequence). CDR3 length: 13 amino acids. Together with reference TRBV5-4 and TRBJ1-2, the CDR3 gives the full variable domain: ETGVTQSPTHLIKTRGQQVTLRCSSQSGHNTVSWYQQALGQGPQFIFQYYREEENGRGNFPPRFSGLQFPNYSSELNVNALELDDSALYLCASSLDSNYGYTFGSGTRLTVV.

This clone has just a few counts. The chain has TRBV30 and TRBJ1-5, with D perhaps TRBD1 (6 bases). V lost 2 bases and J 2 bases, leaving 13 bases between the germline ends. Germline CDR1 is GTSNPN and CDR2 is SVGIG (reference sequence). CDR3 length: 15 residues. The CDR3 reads CAWSKDPGGNQPQHF. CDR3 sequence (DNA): TGTGCCTGGAGTAAAGACCCAGGGGGCAATCAGCCCCAGCATTTT.

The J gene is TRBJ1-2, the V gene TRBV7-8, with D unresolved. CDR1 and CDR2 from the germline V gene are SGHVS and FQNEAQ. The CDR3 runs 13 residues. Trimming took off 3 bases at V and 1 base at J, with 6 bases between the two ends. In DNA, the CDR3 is TGTGCCAGCAGCTTGGAGTATAACTATGGCTACACCTTC. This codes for CASSLEYNYGYTF.

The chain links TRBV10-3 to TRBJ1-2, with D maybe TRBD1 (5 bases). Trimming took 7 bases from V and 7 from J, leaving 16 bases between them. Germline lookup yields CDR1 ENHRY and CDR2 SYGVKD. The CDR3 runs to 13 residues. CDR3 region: CAITGDGSFGYTF. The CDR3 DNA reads TGTGCCATCACGGGGGATGGTTCGTTTGGCTACACCTTC.

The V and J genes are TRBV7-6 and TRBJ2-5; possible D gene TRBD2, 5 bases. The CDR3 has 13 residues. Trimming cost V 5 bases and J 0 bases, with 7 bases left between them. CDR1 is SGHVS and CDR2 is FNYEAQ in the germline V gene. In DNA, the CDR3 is TGTGCCAGCAGCCGCGGGCACCAAGAGACCCAGTACTTC. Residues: CASSRGHQETQYF. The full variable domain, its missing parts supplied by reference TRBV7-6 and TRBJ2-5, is GAGVSQSPRYKVTKRGQDVALRCDPISGHVSLYWYRQALGQGPEFLTYFNYEAQQDKSGLPNDRFSAERPEGSISTLTIQRTEQRDSAMYRCASSRGHQETQYFGPGTRLLVL.

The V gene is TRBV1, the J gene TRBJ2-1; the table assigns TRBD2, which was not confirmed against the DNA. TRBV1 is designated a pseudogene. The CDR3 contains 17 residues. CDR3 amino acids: CTSSLAPGLSSYNEQFF. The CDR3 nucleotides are TGCACCAGCAGCCTTGCCCCCGGACTGAGCTCCTACAATGAGCAGTTCTTC.

The CDR3 is CASSWDTDYGYTF. The CDR3 DNA reads as TGCGCCAGCAGCTGGGACACCGACTATGGCTACACCTTC. The genes are TRBV5-1 and TRBJ1-2, with D maybe TRBD1 (6 bases). Trimming took 3 bases from V and 3 from J, leaving 9 bases between them. From germline, CDR1 is SGHRS and CDR2 YFSETQ. The CDR3 sequence is 13 residues long.

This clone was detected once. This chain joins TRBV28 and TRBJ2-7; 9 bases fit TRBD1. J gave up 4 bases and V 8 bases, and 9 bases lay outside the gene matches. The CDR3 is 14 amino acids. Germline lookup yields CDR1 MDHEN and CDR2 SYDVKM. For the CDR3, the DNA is TGTGCCAGCCTCGGACAGGGGTTCAAGTACGAGCAGTACTTC. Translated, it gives CASLGQGFKYEQYF. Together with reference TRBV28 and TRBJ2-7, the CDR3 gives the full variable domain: DVKVTQSSRYLVKRTGEKVFLECVQDMDHENMFWYRQDPGLGLRLIYFSYDVKMKEKGDIPEGYSVSREKKERFSLILESASTNQTSMYLCASLGQGFKYEQYFGPGTRLTVT.

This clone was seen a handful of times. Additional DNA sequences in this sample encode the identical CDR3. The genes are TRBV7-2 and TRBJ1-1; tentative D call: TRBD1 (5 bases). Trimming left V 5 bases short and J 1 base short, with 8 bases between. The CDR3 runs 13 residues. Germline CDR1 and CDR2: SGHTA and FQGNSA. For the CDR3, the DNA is TGTGCCAGCAGCCGAGACAGGAACACTGAAGCTTTCTTT. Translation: CASSRDRNTEAFF.

The CDR3 here is CASSEQGASETQYF. CDR3 nucleotide sequence: TGTGCCAGCAGCGAACAGGGGGCCTCTGAGACCCAGTACTTC. The chain is built from TRBV7-2 and TRBJ2-5, with 9 bases fitting TRBD1. Germline assignment: CDR1 SGHTA and CDR2 FQGNSA. This CDR3 has 14 amino acids. J was trimmed by 5 bases and V by 5 bases; bases with no gene match: 6. Variable domain in full (rest from reference TRBV7-2 and TRBJ2-5): GAGVSQSPSNKVTEKGKDVELRCDPISGHTALYWYRQSLGQGLEFLIYFQGNSAPDKSGLPSDRFSAERTGGSVSTLTIQRTQQEDSAVYLCASSEQGASETQYFGPGTRLLVL.

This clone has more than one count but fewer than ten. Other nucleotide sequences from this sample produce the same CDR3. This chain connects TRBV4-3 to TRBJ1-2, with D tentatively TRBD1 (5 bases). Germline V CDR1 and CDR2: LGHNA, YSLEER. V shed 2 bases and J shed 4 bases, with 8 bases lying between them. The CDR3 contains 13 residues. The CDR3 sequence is CASSQTGSYGYTF. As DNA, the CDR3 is TGCGCCAGCAGCCAAACAGGTTCCTATGGCTACACCTTC.

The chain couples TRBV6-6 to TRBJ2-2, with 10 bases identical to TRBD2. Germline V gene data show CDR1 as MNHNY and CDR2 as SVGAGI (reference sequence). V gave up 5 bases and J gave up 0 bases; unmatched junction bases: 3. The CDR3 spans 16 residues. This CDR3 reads CASSHLAGANTGELFF. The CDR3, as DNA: TGTGCCAGCAGTCATCTAGCGGGGGCGAACACCGGGGAGCTGTTTTTT.

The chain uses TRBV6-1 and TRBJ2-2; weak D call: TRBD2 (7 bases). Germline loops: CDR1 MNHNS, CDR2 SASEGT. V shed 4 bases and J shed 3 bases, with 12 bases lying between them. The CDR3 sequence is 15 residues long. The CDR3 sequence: CASSAGGPYTGELFF. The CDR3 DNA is TGTGCCAGCAGTGCCGGGGGGCCTTACACCGGGGAGCTGTTTTTT.